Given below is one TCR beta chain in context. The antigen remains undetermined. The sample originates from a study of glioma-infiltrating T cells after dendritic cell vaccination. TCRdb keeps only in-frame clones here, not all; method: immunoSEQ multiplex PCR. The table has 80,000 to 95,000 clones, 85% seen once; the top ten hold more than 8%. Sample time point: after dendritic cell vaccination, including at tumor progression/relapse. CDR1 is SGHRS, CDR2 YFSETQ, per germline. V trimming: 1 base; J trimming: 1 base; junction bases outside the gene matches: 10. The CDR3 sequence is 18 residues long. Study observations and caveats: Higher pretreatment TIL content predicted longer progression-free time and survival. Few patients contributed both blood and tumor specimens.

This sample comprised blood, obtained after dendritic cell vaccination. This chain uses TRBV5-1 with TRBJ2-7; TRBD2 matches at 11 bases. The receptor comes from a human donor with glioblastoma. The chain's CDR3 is CASSLRYSGGAGSYEQYF. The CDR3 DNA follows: TGCGCCAGCAGCTTGAGATATAGCGGGGGGGCTGGATCCTACGAGCAGTACTTC.